The next 12 T cell receptor beta chains were all read from a single sample in a study of regulatory T cells in long-lasting Graves disease (dated by TCRdb to about 2021). Receptor amplification or capture employed multiplex PCR. Sequencing was carried out with an Illumina HiSeq 4000. To build TCR beta libraries, CDR3 regions were amplified by Arm-PCR using iRepertoire HTBI primers. TCRdb redid the processing of the public reads, applying fastp at Q25 and MiXCR, and retained in-frame beta chains. CDR3 protein duplicates are merged, each entry listing the most common genes and DNA. For this sample the table gives roughly 500,000 distinct CDR3 sequences, of which 13% were detected only once. More than 8.5% of the sample rests with the top ten. This specimen's time point label, per the study, means: newly diagnosed GD, antithyroid drugs for less than 3 months. For both TCR sequencing and RNA sequencing, RNA was extracted from PBMCs using TRIzol.

The same data also went into a second study, on T cells in Graves' hyperthyroidism and ophthalmopathy.

This specimen was peripheral blood mononuclear cells (PBMCs), taken at new diagnosis, from a patient treated with antithyroid drugs. Receptor source: a man between 25 and 39 years old with Graves disease. Donor details come from another sample of the same person, matched by shared clones.

This clonotype was detected many times. The V and J genes are TRBV27 and TRBJ2-1, with 9 nucleotides matching TRBD1. Germline V gives CDR1 MNHEY, CDR2 SMNVEV (reference sequence). The CDR3 is 14 residues long. Trimming at V came to 5 bases and at J to 6 bases, leaving 5 bases not matched to a gene. The CDR3 spells CASSPRTGVNEQFF. In nucleotides, the CDR3 is TGTGCCAGCAGTCCACGGACAGGGGTCAATGAGCAGTTCTTC.

This clonotype was observed at least ten times. V and J are TRBV12-5 and TRBJ2-7, with D possibly TRBD1 on 5 matching bases. The length of the CDR3 is 16 residues. Trimming cost V 2 bases and J 2 bases, with 16 bases left between them. Germline V gene data show CDR1 as LGHNT and CDR2 as FRNRAP. CDR3 bases: TGTGCTAGTGGTTTGACGCCCGACAGATTAACCTACGAGCAGTACTTC. Translation: CASGLTPDRLTYEQYF.

J is TRBJ2-1 and V is TRBV11-2, with TRBD1 matching over 9 bases. V shed 4 bases, J shed 6 bases, and the junction held 4 bases outside the gene matches. Germline V lookup: CDR1 SGHAT, CDR2 FQNNGV. CDR3 length equals 14 residues. This CDR3 reads CASSSGTGFNEQFF. DNA for the CDR3: TGTGCCAGCAGCTCCGGGACAGGGTTCAATGAGCAGTTCTTC. Variable domain in full (rest from reference TRBV11-2 and TRBJ2-1): EAGVAQSPRYKIIEKRQSVAFWCNPISGHATLYWYQQILGQGPKLLIQFQNNGVVDDSQLPKDRFSAERLKGVDSTLKIQPAKLEDSAVYLCASSSGTGFNEQFFGPGTRLTVL.

This clonotype was detected many times. The chain carries TRBV2 and TRBJ2-7; D remains ambiguous. The CDR3 runs to 15 residues. CDR1 and CDR2 from the germline V gene are SNHLY and FYNNEI. V gave up 3 bases and J gave up 2 bases, with 14 bases separating them. Here the CDR3 DNA reads TGTGCCAGCAGTGATCGTGGCAGTAAGCCCTACGAGCAGTACTTC. This gives the protein CASSDRGSKPYEQYF.

This clonotype was seen many times. The chain recombines TRBV29-1 with TRBJ2-7; the D gene is possibly TRBD2 (5 bases). CDR1 is SQVTM, CDR2 ANQGSEA, per germline. The CDR3 extends over 15 amino acids. V was pared by 2 bases and J by 0 bases, with 14 bases between. CDR3 in amino acids: CSVECLRALSYEQYF. CDR3 DNA sequence: TGCAGCGTTGAATGTTTGAGGGCCCTCTCCTACGAGCAGTACTTC.

This clonotype has at least ten counts. The chain has TRBV6-1 and TRBJ1-5; 7 bases match TRBD1. With 5 bases clipped from V and 6 bases from J, the junction kept 10 bases outside the gene matches. The CDR3 has 15 residues. Germline V lookup: CDR1 MNHNS, CDR2 SASEGT. CDR3 in DNA: TGTGCCAGCAGTAAGGGGGACAGTTCAGGTCAGCCCCAGCATTTT. Translated: CASSKGDSSGQPQHF.

This clonotype was observed a single time. The chain is built from TRBV4-1 and TRBJ1-5; a possible D gene is TRBD1 (5 bases). Trimming pared 2 bases from V and 4 bases from J, leaving 9 bases between. Germline V gives CDR1 MGHRA, CDR2 YSYEKL. The CDR3 has 14 amino acids. The CDR3 bases are TGCGCCAGCAGCCAATGGGGGGATAATCAGCCCCAGCATTTT. Protein: CASSQWGDNQPQHF.

This clonotype was seen a handful of times. The chain recombines TRBV10-1 with TRBJ2-2; 10 bases match TRBD2. This CDR3 spans 15 amino acids. V shed 4 bases, J shed 4 bases, and the junction held 3 bases outside the gene matches. Germline CDR1 WNHNN, CDR2 SYGVQD (reference sequence). The CDR3 is CASSAASGGTGELFF. As DNA, the CDR3 is TGCGCCAGCAGTGCCGCTAGCGGGGGCACCGGGGAGCTGTTTTTT.

There are many counts of this clonotype. The V gene is TRBV7-9, the J gene TRBJ2-1; 7 nucleotides line up with TRBD2. Unmatched junction bases numbered 7, after V lost 5 bases and J lost 9 bases. This CDR3 contains 13 residues. CDR1 and CDR2 (germline): SEHNR, FQNEAQ (reference sequence). The CDR3 DNA follows: TGTGCCAGCAGCCGGGGGGAGGGGCTTGAGCAGTTCTTC. Its translation is CASSRGEGLEQFF.

There are many counts of this clonotype. A read error may produce the germline difference seen at one junction end. This chain uses TRBV11-1 with TRBJ2-1; D is undetermined. The germline V gene has CDR1 SGHAT and CDR2 FQDESV (reference sequence). The CDR3 is 13 amino acids. The CDR3 loop is CASSLLYTAIMVF. DNA for the CDR3: TGTGCCAGCAGCCTCCTTTATACGGCTATTATGGTCTTC.

This clonotype was seen a handful of times. The chain recombines TRBV6-4 with TRBJ2-3; possible D gene TRBD2, 6 bases. The CDR3 is 15 amino acids. V gave up 8 bases and J gave up 4 bases, with 19 bases separating them. The V gene's germline CDR1 is MRHNA and CDR2 SNTAGT. The CDR3 sequence: CASGGILSSADTQYF. In DNA form, the CDR3 reads TGTGCCAGCGGCGGGATTCTTAGCTCCGCAGATACGCAGTATTTT.

In its sample, this clonotype was seen many times. The chain is built from TRBV11-2 and TRBJ2-4; D may be TRBD2 (5 bases). V was trimmed by 5 bases and J by 9 bases, leaving 23 bases between them. Germline V gene data show CDR1 as SGHAT and CDR2 as FQNNGV. CDR3 length: 16 amino acids. CDR3 in DNA: TGTGCCAGCAGCCCCAAGAGGTACGGGGAATCCACCATTCAGTACTTC. Translation: CASSPKRYGESTIQYF.